This T cell receptor (beta chain) was documented in a study of CD8 T cells in Susac syndrome. Whole-study results and caveats: An acknowledgment was made by the study that its TCR sequencing and HLA analysis involved relatively few individuals.

An amount of RNA that ranged from roughly 0.45 to 1 ug was reverse transcribed with random hexamers. Amplification of TCR beta CDR3 by immunoSEQ multiplex PCR spanned 54 Vbeta and 13 Jbeta. MiXCR, applied by TCRdb to the immunoSEQ multiplex PCR reads, yields one record per CDR3 protein. The table lists 230,000 or so distinct CDR3 sequences, 95% of them singletons. Negative isolation was used for CD8+ and CD4+ T cells, and FACS enrichment was applied to TEMRA cells. V lost 9 bases to trimming and J lost 1 base, with 13 bases between them. The germline V gene encodes CDR1 SNHLY and CDR2 FYNNEI. The length of the CDR3 is 13 residues. As regards this clonotype: The antigen is not known.

Sequenced sample: CD4+ T cells from PBMCs. The chain links TRBV2 to TRBJ2-7, with D possibly TRBD2 on 6 matching bases. The clonotype comes from a human donor with multiple sclerosis. CDR3 bases: TGTGCCAGTGTTCTAGCGAGGTCCTACGAGCAGTACTTC. Translated: CASVLARSYEQYF.